The clone carrying this T cell receptor beta chain was recorded a few times. Produced via immunoSEQ multiplex PCR; TCRdb's table is partial and in-frame only. The sample comprises roughly 1 million clones, approximately 68% of which are singletons, and 1.5% rests with the top ten. The source of the sample is a study of shared clonotypes between healthy human individuals. Trimming pared 1 base from V and 3 bases from J, leaving 10 bases between. Germline V CDR1 and CDR2: SGHVS, FNYEAQ. CDR3 length equals 14 residues. J is TRBJ2-7 and V is TRBV7-6; TRBD1 might be the D (6 bases). Sequencing was carried out using memory CD4+ T cells sorted from blood. Indicated subset: CD45RA-negative fraction. This clonotype originated in a man aged 18-30 years in good health. The CDR3 region has the DNA TGTGCCAGCAGCTTAGGGGGACAAGGCTACGAGCAGTACTTC. Protein product: CASSLGGQGYEQYF.